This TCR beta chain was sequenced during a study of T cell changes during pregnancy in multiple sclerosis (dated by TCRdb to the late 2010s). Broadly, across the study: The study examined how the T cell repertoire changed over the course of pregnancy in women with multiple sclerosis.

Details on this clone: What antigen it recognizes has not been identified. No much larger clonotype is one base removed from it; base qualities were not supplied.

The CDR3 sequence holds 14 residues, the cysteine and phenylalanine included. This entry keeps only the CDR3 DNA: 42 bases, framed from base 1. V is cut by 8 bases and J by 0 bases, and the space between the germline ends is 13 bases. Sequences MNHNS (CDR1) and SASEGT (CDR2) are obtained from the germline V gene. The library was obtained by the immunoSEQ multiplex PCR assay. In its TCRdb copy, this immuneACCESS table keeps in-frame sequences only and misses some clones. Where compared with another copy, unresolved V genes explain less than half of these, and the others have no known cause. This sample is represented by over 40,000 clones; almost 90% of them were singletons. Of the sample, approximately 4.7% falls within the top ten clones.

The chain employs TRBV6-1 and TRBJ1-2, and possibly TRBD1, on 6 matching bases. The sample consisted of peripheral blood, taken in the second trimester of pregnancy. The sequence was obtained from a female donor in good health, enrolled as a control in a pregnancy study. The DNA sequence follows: TGTGCCAGCCGCCAAGGACAGTCTAACTATGGCTACACCTTC. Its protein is CASRQGQSNYGYTF.